The sequence of this TCR beta chain was determined in a study of blood T cell repertoires in COVID-19. As for the study in general: Sites across the United States, Italy and Spain contributed samples from acute and convalescent COVID-19.

Recruits, aged about 18 to 95 years, lived in approximately 26 US areas. Assignment of participants to cohorts was predicated upon participant-reported clinical history. Germline CDR1 is SGDLS and CDR2 is YYNGEE. V lost 4 bases to trimming and J lost 0 bases, with 13 bases between them. This CDR3 spans 16 amino acids. Using immunoSEQ multiplex PCR, the repertoire was profiled, and TCRdb retains in-frame clones only, with some absent. The sample records about 380,000 clones, roughly 91% being singletons. The J gene is TRBJ2-2, the V gene TRBV9; TRBD2 might be the D (5 bases). This TCR derives from a woman under 30 who had recovered from COVID-19. Sequenced input: PBMCs or T cells enriched from blood (not recorded which). This CDR3 is CASSPNGGPNTGELFF. The CDR3 DNA reads as TGTGCCAGCAGCCCGAATGGAGGTCCGAACACCGGGGAGCTGTTTTTT. The whole variable domain, remainder taken from reference TRBV9 and TRBJ2-2, is DSGVTQTPKHLITATGQRVTLRCSPRSGDLSVYWYQQSLDQGLQFLIQYYNGEERAKGNILERFSAQQFPDLHSELNLSSLELGDSALYFCASSPNGGPNTGELFFGEGSRLTVL.